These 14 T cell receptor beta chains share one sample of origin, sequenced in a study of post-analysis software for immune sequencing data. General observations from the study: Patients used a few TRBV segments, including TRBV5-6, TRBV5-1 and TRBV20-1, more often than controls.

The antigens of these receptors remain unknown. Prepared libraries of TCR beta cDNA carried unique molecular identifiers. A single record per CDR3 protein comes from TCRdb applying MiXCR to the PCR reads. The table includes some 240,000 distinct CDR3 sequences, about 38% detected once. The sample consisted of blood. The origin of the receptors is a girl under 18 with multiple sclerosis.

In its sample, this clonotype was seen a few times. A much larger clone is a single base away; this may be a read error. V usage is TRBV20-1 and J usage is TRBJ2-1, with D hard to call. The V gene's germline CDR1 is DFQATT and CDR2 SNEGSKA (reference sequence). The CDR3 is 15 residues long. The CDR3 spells CSARDRVGSSNEQFF. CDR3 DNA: TGCAGTGCTAGAGATCGGGTAGGCTCCTCCAATGAGCAGTTCTTC.

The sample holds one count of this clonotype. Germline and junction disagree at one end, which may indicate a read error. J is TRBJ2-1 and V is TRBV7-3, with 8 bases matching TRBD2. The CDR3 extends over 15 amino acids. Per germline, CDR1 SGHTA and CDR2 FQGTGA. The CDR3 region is CASSLTSASYNERFF. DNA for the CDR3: TGTGCCAGCAGCCTGACTAGCGCATCCTACAATGAGCGGTTCTTC.

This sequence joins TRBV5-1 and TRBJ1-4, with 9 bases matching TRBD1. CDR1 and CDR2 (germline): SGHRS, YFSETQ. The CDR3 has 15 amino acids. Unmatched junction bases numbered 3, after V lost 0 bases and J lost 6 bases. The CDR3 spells CASSLEGQGDEKLFF. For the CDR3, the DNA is TGCGCCAGCAGCTTGGAGGGACAGGGAGATGAAAAACTGTTTTTT.

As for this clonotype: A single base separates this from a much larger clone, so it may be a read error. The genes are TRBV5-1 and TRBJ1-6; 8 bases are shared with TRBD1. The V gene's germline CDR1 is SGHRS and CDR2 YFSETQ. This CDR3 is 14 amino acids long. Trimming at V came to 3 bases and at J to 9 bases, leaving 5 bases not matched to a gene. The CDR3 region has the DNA TGCGCCAGCAGCTGGGGACAGGAGAGTTCACCCCTCCACTTT. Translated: CASSWGQESSPLHF.

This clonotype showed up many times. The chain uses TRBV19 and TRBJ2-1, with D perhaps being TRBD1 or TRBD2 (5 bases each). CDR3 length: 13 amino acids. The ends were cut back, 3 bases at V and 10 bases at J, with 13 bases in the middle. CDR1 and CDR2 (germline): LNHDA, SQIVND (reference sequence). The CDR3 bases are TGTGCCAGTAGTATCGGCGACAGCGGAGAGCAGTTCTTC. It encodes CASSIGDSGEQFF.

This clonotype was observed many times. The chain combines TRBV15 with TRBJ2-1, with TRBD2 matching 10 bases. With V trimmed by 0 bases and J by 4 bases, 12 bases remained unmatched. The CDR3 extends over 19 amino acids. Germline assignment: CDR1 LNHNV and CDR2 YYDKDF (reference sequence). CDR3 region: CATSRDSPSGRESYNEQFF. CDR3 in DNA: TGTGCCACCAGCAGAGATTCGCCTAGCGGGAGAGAGTCTTACAATGAGCAGTTCTTC.

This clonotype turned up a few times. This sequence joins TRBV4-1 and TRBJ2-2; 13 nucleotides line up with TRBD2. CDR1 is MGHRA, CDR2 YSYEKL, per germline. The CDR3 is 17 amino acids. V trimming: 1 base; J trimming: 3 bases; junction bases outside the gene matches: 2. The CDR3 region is CASSQGGLAGYTGELFF. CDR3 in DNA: TGCGCCAGCAGCCAAGGGGGACTAGCGGGATACACCGGGGAGCTGTTTTTT.

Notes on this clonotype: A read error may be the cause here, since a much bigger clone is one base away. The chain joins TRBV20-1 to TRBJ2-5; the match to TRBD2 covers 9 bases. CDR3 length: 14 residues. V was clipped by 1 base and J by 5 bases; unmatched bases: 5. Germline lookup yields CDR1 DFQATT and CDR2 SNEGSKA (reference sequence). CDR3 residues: CSARGASGAETQYF. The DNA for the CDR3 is TGCAGTGCTAGAGGTGCTAGCGGGGCCGAGACCCAGTACTTC.

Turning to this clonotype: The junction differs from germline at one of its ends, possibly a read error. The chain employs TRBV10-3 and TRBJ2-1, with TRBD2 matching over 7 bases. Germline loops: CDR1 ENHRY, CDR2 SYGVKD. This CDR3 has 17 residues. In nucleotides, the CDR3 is TGTGCCATTAGTGAGTCGACTTGGGCTAGCGGCCAAGAGACCCAGTTCTTC. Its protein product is CAISESTWASGQETQFF.

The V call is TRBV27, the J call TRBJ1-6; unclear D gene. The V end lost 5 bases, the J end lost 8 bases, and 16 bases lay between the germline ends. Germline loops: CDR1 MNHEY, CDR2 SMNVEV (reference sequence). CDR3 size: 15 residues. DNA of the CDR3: TGTGCCAGCAGTCAAGTAAGGTACGGCGATTCACCCCTCCACTTT. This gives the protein CASSQVRYGDSPLHF.

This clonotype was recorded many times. CDR3 DNA sequence: TGTGCCAGCAGTTTATATTCCGGGTTTCAGCCCCAGCATTTT. As protein: CASSLYSGFQPQHF. This chain connects TRBV27 to TRBJ1-5, with D uncertain. Trimming left V 1 base short and J 6 bases short, with 10 bases between. This CDR3 region has 14 residues. Germline CDR1 MNHEY, CDR2 SMNVEV (reference sequence).

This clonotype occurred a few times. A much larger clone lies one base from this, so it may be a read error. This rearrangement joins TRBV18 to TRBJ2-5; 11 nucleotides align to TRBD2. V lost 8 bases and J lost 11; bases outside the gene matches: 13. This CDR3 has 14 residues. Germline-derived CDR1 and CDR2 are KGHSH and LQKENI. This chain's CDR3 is CASRTSGSGNEQYF. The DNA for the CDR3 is TGTGCCAGCAGGACTAGCGGGTCCGGCAATGAGCAGTACTTC.

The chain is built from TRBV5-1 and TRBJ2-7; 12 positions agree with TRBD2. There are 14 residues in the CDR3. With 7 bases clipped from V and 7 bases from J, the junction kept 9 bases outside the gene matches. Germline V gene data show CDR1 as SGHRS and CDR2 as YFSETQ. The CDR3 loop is CASARTSGANEQYF. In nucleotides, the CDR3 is TGCGCCAGCGCCCGGACTAGCGGGGCCAATGAGCAGTACTTC.

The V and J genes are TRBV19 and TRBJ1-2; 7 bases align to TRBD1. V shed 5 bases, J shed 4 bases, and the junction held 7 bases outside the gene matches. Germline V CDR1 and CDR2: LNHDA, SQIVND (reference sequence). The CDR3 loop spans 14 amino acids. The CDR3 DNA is TGTGCCAGTAGTGAGACGGGACAGAGCTATGGCTACACCTTC. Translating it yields CASSETGQSYGYTF.